This T cell receptor beta chain was sequenced in a study of blood T cell repertoires in COVID-19. From germline, CDR1 is SGDLS and CDR2 YYNGEE. The CDR3 has 14 residues. With 1 base clipped from V and 1 base from J, the junction kept 1 base outside the gene matches. As processed by the authors: Amplification with reference gene primers provided the estimates of nucleated cell counts. The data were produced by immunoSEQ multiplex PCR, yet TCRdb's version contains in-frame clones alone and is incomplete. That table supplies the V and J calls and clone size; D and trimming were determined from the DNA. The table has roughly 260,000 clones, around 90% seen once; the top ten hold about 6%.

V usage is TRBV9 and J usage is TRBJ1-1; TRBD1 agrees at 7 bases. The sequencing sample was made of PBMCs or T cells enriched from blood (not recorded which). The sequence was collected from a woman in her 30s with acute COVID-19. The CDR3 DNA reads TGTGCCAGCAGCGTACAGGGGGAGAACACTGAAGCTTTCTTT. Residues: CASSVQGENTEAFF.